The TCR beta chain under discussion was sequenced for a study of cytomegalovirus exposure and HLA in healthy donors. Study-wide points: Productive status was seen about 90% or about 30% of the time for most TCR beta V segments in an earlier analysis. Most subjects had HLA-A and HLA-B alleles reportedly predicted accurately by TCR beta sequences. Later analysis identified a missense DCLRE1C variant that was linked to TCR beta V- and J-gene trimming.

Sampled while nominally healthy, donors likely had unrecorded immune exposures. As concerns this clone: Its antigen is still unknown.

The CDR3 consists of 14 residues. V gave up 4 bases and J gave up 4 bases; unmatched junction bases: 7. The germline V gene has CDR1 SGHDT and CDR2 YYEEEE. Primers for the PCR totalled 60 Vbeta and 13 Jbeta. Here immunoSEQ multiplex PCR was the method, and the copy in TCRdb shows in-frame clones only, minus some. The sample has 250,000 to 350,000 clones; roughly 85% are singletons. V usage is TRBV5-6 and J usage is TRBJ2-5; 7 nucleotides match TRBD1. The origin of this receptor is a man between 40 and 49 years old in good health and CMV-seropositive. The sequenced sample was PBMCs. The CDR3 DNA reads TGTGCCAGCAGCACAGCCGGGACAGCAGAGACCCAGTACTTC. Amino acids: CASSTAGTAETQYF.